This TCR beta chain appears in the sequencing data of a study of T cells in Graves' hyperthyroidism and ophthalmopathy. Each patient was aged 18 to 65 and had newly diagnosed hyperthyroidism of under 2 months' duration. Amplification targeted TCR beta CDR3 regions from RNA transcripts. Carried out on the TCR CDR3, a first-round RT-PCR used the HTBI primer set. MiXCR, applied by TCRdb to the multiplex PCR reads, yields one record per CDR3 protein. This table holds some 620,000 distinct CDR3 sequences, around 16% found once. Germline assignment: CDR1 MDHEN and CDR2 SYDVKM. With 1 base clipped from V and 4 bases from J, the junction kept 8 bases outside the gene matches. The CDR3 length is 17 residues.

The receptor was derived from a woman younger than 45 with Graves' hyperthyroidism. This chain joins TRBV28 and TRBJ2-7; 12 bases align to TRBD2. The sequencing sample was made of blood. The CDR3 DNA sequence: TGTGCCAGCAGTTTATTCACGACTAGCGGGAGTCTATACGAGCAGTACTTC. Protein: CASSLFTTSGSLYEQYF.